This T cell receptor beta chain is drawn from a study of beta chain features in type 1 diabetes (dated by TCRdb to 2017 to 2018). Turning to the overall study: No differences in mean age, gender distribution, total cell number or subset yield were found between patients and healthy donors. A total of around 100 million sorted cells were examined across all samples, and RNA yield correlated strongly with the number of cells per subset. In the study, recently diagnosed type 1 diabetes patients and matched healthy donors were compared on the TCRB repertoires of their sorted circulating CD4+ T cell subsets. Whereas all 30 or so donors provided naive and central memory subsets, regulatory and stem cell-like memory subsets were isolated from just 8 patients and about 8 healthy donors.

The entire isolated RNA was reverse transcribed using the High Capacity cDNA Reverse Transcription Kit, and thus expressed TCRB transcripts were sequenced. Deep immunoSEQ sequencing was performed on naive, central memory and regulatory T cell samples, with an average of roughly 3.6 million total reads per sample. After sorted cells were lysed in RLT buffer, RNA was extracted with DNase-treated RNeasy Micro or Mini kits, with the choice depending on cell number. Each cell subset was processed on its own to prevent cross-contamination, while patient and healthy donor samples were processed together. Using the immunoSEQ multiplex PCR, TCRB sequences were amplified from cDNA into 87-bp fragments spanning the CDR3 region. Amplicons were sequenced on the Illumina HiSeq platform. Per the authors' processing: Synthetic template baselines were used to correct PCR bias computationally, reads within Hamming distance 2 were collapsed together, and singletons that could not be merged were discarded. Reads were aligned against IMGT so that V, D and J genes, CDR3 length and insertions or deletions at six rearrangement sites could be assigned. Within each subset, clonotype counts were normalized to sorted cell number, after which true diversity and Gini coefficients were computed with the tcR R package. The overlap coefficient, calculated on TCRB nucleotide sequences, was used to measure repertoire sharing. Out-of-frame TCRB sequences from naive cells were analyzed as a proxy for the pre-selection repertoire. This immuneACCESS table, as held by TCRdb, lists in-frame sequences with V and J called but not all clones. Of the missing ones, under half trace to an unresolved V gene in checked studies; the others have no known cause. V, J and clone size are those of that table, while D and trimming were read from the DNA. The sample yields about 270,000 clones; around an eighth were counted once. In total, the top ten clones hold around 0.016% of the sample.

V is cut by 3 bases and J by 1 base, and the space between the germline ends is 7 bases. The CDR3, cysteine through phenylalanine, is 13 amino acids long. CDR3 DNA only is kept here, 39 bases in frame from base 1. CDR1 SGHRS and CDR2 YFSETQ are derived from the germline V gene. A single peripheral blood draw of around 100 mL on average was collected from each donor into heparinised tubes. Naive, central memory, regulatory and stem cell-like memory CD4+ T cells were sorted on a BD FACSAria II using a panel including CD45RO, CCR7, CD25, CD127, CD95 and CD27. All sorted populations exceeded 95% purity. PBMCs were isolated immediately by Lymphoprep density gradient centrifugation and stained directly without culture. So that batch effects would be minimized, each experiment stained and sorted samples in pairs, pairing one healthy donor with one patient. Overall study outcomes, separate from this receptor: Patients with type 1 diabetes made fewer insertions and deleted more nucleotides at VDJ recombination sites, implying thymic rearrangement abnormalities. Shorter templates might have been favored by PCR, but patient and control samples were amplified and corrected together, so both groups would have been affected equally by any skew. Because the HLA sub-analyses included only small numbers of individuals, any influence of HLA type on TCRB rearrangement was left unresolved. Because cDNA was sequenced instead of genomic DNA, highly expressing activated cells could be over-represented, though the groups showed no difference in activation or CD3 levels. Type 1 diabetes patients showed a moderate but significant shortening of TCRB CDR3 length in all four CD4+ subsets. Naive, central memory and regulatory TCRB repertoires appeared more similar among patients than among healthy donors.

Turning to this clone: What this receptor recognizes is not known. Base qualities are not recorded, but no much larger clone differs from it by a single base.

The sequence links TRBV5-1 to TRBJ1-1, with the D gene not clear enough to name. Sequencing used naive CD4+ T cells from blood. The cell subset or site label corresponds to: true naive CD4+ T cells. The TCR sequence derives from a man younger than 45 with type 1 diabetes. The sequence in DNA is TGCGCCAGCAGCTCAACAACGAACACTGAAGCTTTCTTT. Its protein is CASSSTTNTEAFF.